The clone carrying this T cell receptor beta chain was detected many times. These data are taken from a study of patients and donors after allogeneic stem cell transplantation. TCRdb reprocessed the RT-PCR reads via MiXCR and lists one record per CDR3 protein. The profile covers about a million distinct CDR3 sequences, with more than 15% appearing a single time and roughly 6% taken by the ten largest. This CDR3 contains 15 residues. V was cut by 6 bases and J by 3 bases, with 16 bases left in between. Germline CDR1 KGHDR, CDR2 SFDVKD. The material sequenced was blood, either unsorted or a sorted T cell fraction (not recorded which). This TCR was recovered from a human donor who was either an allogeneic HSCT recipient or a stem cell or donor lymphocyte infusion donor (not recorded which). It is not recorded whose cells these are; they may come from a transplant donor. The chain combines TRBV24-1 with TRBJ2-5, with a possible D match to TRBD1 (5 bases). This CDR3 reads CATSSPKGPKETQYF. CDR3 nucleotides: TGTGCCACCAGTTCCCCAAAGGGGCCTAAAGAGACCCAGTACTTC.